These 31 T cell receptor beta chains originate from one sample sequenced in a study of blood T cell repertoires in COVID-19. Generated by immunoSEQ multiplex PCR, the TCRdb table keeps only in-frame clones and is missing some. The data contain about 66,000 clones, 85% to 90% of them seen just once; the ten biggest clones take up roughly 1.4%. Source material: peripheral blood. All receptors come from a man between 60 and 75 years old with acute or convalescent COVID-19.

V and J are TRBV27 and TRBJ1-4, with TRBD1 matching over 9 bases. Germline V CDR1 and CDR2: MNHEY, SMNVEV (reference sequence). The CDR3 runs 16 residues. The J segment lost 8 bases and the V segment lost 2 bases, leaving 9 bases of the junction unmatched. In nucleotides, the CDR3 is TGTGCCAGCAGTTTACGTGGGACAGGGCGTAGAGAAAAACTGTTTTTT. Its translation is CASSLRGTGRREKLFF. The entire variable domain, with the rest obtained from reference TRBV27 and TRBJ1-4, is as follows: EAQVTQNPRYLITVTGKKLTVTCSQNMNHEYMSWYRQDPGLGLRQIYYSMNVEVTDKGDVPEGYKVSRKEKRNFPLILESPSPNQTSLYFCASSLRGTGRREKLFFGSGTQLSVL.

The chain combines TRBV24-1 with TRBJ2-1; TRBD1 aligns across 8 bases. The junction had 2 bases not matched to a gene; V was cut back by 5 bases and J by 3 bases. Germline CDR1 KGHDR, CDR2 SFDVKD. This CDR3 spans 14 amino acids. CDR3 bases: TGTGCCACCAGTGCAGGGGGCCTCTACAATGAGCAGTTCTTC. Translation gives CATSAGGLYNEQFF.

The rearrangement uses TRBV14 and TRBJ1-2, with D hard to call. The CDR3 consists of 13 residues. Germline assignment: CDR1 SGHDN and CDR2 FVKESK. Trimming pared 0 bases from V and 4 bases from J, leaving 6 bases between. The CDR3 is CASSQDGSYGYTF. CDR3 coding DNA: TGTGCCAGCAGCCAAGATGGCTCCTATGGCTACACCTTC.

V gene TRBV7-8 combines with J gene TRBJ1-1; D not certain. V lost 1 base, J lost 6 bases, and 6 bases lay in between. Germline CDR1 and CDR2: SGHVS and FQNEAQ. The CDR3 loop spans 12 amino acids. DNA of the CDR3: TGTGCCAGCAGCTTAGAAGTAGCTGAAGCTTTCTTT. Amino acid sequence: CASSLEVAEAFF.

The gene calls are TRBV7-9 and TRBJ2-5; tentative D call: TRBD2 (6 bases). V lost 1 base to trimming and J lost 5 bases, with 17 bases between them. Germline values: CDR1 SEHNR, CDR2 FQNEAQ (reference sequence). The CDR3 length is 16 residues. Written as DNA, the CDR3 is TGTGCCAGCAGCTTAGGGTTGTTGGAGGGTCGGGAGACCCAGTACTTC. This codes for CASSLGLLEGRETQYF.

This clone was detected only once. The chain carries TRBV25-1 and TRBJ1-3; TRBD1 aligns across 7 bases. CDR3 size: 16 residues. The V and J ends lost 3 bases and 2 bases, in that order; junction bases with no gene match: 7. Looked up from germline, CDR1 is MGHDK and CDR2 is SYGVNS. CDR3 region: CASSDPTGYAGNTIYF. The CDR3 DNA follows: TGTGCCAGCAGTGATCCGACAGGGTATGCTGGAAACACCATATATTTT.

V and J are TRBV6-1 and TRBJ1-2; TRBD1 might be the D (6 bases). Trimming cost V 2 bases and J 8 bases, with 15 bases left between them. CDR1 is MNHNS, CDR2 SASEGT, per germline. This CDR3 comprises 14 residues. CDR3 loop: CASSEPAGGPGYTF. CDR3 sequence (DNA): TGTGCCAGCAGTGAACCCGCCGGGGGGCCCGGCTACACCTTC.

This clone was recorded once. The V call is TRBV5-6, the J call TRBJ2-6; D is unresolved. The CDR3 is 15 residues long. V lost 5 bases and J 0 bases, leaving 9 bases between the germline ends. Germline CDR1 reads SGHDT; CDR2 reads YYEEEE. The DNA for the CDR3 is TGTGCCAGCAGTACAGTCTTCTCTGGGGCCAACGTCCTGACTTTC. This translates into CASSTVFSGANVLTF.

This chain connects TRBV30 to TRBJ1-2, with D possibly being TRBD1 (6 bases). Germline V lookup: CDR1 GTSNPN, CDR2 SVGIG (reference sequence). V shed 5 bases and J shed 2 bases, with 9 bases lying between them. The CDR3 runs 12 residues. The DNA for the CDR3 is TGTGCCTGGTACAGGGCCAACTATGGCTACACCTTC. Protein sequence: CAWYRANYGYTF.

The J gene is TRBJ1-4, the V gene TRBV6-6; D possibly corresponds to TRBD1 (6 bases). Trimming removed 4 bases from V and 0 bases from J, with 9 bases in between. Germline CDR1 is MNHNY and CDR2 is SVGAGI (reference sequence). The CDR3 covers 15 residues. CDR3 in amino acids: CASSSQGTTNEKLFF. CDR3 sequence (DNA): TGTGCCAGCAGTTCTCAGGGGACAACTAATGAAAAACTGTTTTTT.

The chain couples TRBV5-3 to TRBJ2-7, with 9 bases identical to TRBD1. TRBV5-3 is labeled an ORF, and its function is uncertain. The J segment lost 5 bases and the V segment lost 0 bases, leaving 6 bases of the junction unmatched. The CDR3 covers 15 residues. CDR3 amino acids: CARSLEVDRGDEQYF. CDR3 DNA: TGTGCCAGAAGCTTGGAGGTGGACAGGGGAGACGAGCAGTACTTC.

This rearrangement joins TRBV5-1 to TRBJ1-1; 10 bases fit TRBD1. V trimming: 0 bases; J trimming: 8 bases; junction bases outside the gene matches: 4. The CDR3 runs to 14 residues. Germline lookup yields CDR1 SGHRS and CDR2 YFSETQ. The CDR3 protein is CASSLGQGAGEAFF. The CDR3 DNA follows: TGCGCCAGCAGCTTGGGACAGGGGGCAGGGGAAGCTTTCTTT. Using reference TRBV5-1 and TRBJ1-1 for the parts outside the CDR3, the full variable domain is KAGVTQTPRYLIKTRGQQVTLSCSPISGHRSVSWYQQTPGQGLQFLFEYFSETQRNKGNFPGRFSGRQFSNSRSEMNVSTLELGDSALYLCASSLGQGAGEAFFGQGTRLTVV.

The chain is built from TRBV10-1 and TRBJ2-3; 11 bases map to TRBD2. The CDR3 totals 18 residues. Losses at the gene ends were 3 bases for V and 0 bases for J; bases not matched to a gene: 8. Germline assignment: CDR1 WNHNN and CDR2 SYGVQD (reference sequence). DNA of the CDR3: TGCGCCAGCAGTGAATCGCTAGCGGGGGGCCCTAGCACAGATACGCAGTATTTT. This translates into CASSESLAGGPSTDTQYF.

This chain links TRBV5-6 with TRBJ2-7; D unresolved. Germline V gene lookup returns CDR1 SGHDT and CDR2 YYEEEE. V was clipped by 2 bases and J by 2 bases, with 14 bases between them. This CDR3 is 15 amino acids long. For the CDR3, the DNA is TGTGCCAGCAGCTTCGTGCGGTCACCCGCCTACGAGCAGTACTTC. Amino acid sequence: CASSFVRSPAYEQYF.

This clone has a single count. The chain joins TRBV30 to TRBJ2-7; TRBD2 is a possible D gene (6 bases). CDR1 is GTSNPN and CDR2 is SVGIG in the germline V gene (reference sequence). This CDR3 region has 15 residues. Trimming took 4 bases from V and 3 from J, leaving 19 bases between them. In DNA form, the CDR3 reads TGTGCCTGGACGGAGGGGTACCCACCTCTCTACGAGCAGTACTTC. It yields the protein CAWTEGYPPLYEQYF. The complete variable domain, with remaining parts taken from reference TRBV30 and TRBJ2-7, reads SQTIHQWPATLVQPVGSPLSLECTVEGTSNPNLYWYRQAAGRGLQLLFYSVGIGQISSEVPQNLSASRPQDRQFILSSKKLLLSDSGFYLCAWTEGYPPLYEQYFGPGTRLTVT.

The V and J genes are TRBV7-9 and TRBJ2-3; the D gene is possibly TRBD1 (6 bases). The CDR3 sequence is 17 residues long. V lost 6 bases, J lost 0 bases, and 19 bases lay in between. CDR1 SEHNR and CDR2 FQNEAQ come from the germline V gene (reference sequence). CDR3 sequence: CASRTRQDPTSTDTQYF. CDR3 coding DNA: TGTGCCAGCAGGACCCGACAGGACCCGACTAGCACAGATACGCAGTATTTT.

This clone was seen just once. The chain recombines TRBV30 with TRBJ1-2, with 8 bases fitting TRBD1. Trimming took 1 base from V and 4 from J; bases not matched to a gene: 2. The germline gives CDR1 GTSNPN, CDR2 SVGIG (reference sequence). The CDR3 extends over 13 amino acids. The CDR3 loop reads CAWSGTGGYGYTF. CDR3 nucleotide sequence: TGTGCCTGGAGTGGAACAGGGGGCTATGGCTACACCTTC.

The chain recombines TRBV2 with TRBJ2-1, with a possible D match to TRBD2 (7 bases). The germline V and J ends were trimmed by 7 bases and 8 bases, with 12 bases remaining between them. The germline gives CDR1 SNHLY, CDR2 FYNNEI. This CDR3 has 12 residues. CDR3 amino acids: CASIRGGDEQFF. The CDR3 nucleotides are TGTGCCAGCATAAGAGGGGGGGATGAGCAGTTCTTC.

CDR3 residues: CASSLTGGGLNTEAFF. CDR3 in DNA: TGTGCCAGCAGCTTGACAGGGGGGGGACTGAACACTGAAGCTTTCTTT. The genes are TRBV5-4 and TRBJ1-1; 8 bases fit TRBD1. The CDR3 loop spans 16 amino acids. Losses at the gene ends were 1 base for V and 0 bases for J; bases not matched to a gene: 5. CDR1 and CDR2 from the germline V gene are SGHNT and YYREEE (reference sequence).

The chain links TRBV11-2 to TRBJ2-5; the match to TRBD2 covers 8 bases. CDR1 and CDR2 (germline): SGHAT, FQNNGV. The CDR3 consists of 14 residues. Trimming at V came to 3 bases and at J to 5 bases, leaving 5 bases not matched to a gene. The CDR3 nucleotides read TGTGCCAGCAGCTTCGGGGGGGGAATCGAGACCCAGTACTTC. Its protein is CASSFGGGIETQYF.

V and J are TRBV2 and TRBJ1-1; TRBD1 matches at 8 bases. This CDR3 comprises 15 residues. The ends lost 6 bases at V and 0 bases at J; junction bases unmatched: 6. Germline V CDR1 and CDR2: SNHLY, FYNNEI. The CDR3 bases are TGTGCCAGCAGGGGACAGGCCCTCATGAACACTGAAGCTTTCTTT. This encodes CASRGQALMNTEAFF.

This clone is medium-sized in the sample. The chain is built from TRBV14 and TRBJ2-5, with 13 bases matching TRBD2. V shed 4 bases, J shed 5 bases, and the junction held 4 bases outside the gene matches. The germline gives CDR1 SGHDN, CDR2 FVKESK. The CDR3 runs 15 residues. CDR3 nucleotides: TGTGCCAGCAGCCCCTGGACTAGCGGGGGTGAGACCCAGTACTTC. It specifies CASSPWTSGGETQYF. Looking up the rest from reference TRBV14 and TRBJ2-5 gives the full variable domain: EAGVTQFPSHSVIEKGQTVTLRCDPISGHDNLYWYRRVMGKEIKFLLHFVKESKQDESGMPNNRFLAERTGGTYSTLKVQPAELEDSGVYFCASSPWTSGGETQYFGPGTRLLVL.

The CDR3 DNA reads as TGTGCCACCAGTGCCGGGACAGGGAGGGGTCCCGGGGAGCTGTTTTTT. Its protein is CATSAGTGRGPGELFF. This chain links TRBV24-1 with TRBJ2-2, with 9 bases fitting TRBD1. Germline values: CDR1 KGHDR, CDR2 SFDVKD. J gave up 6 bases and V 5 bases, and 9 bases lay outside the gene matches. The CDR3 totals 16 residues.

This clone was counted once. The chain links TRBV6-5 to TRBJ1-2, with D possibly matching TRBD1 (6 bases). The V and J ends lost 7 bases and 2 bases respectively, with 14 bases between them. CDR1 is MNHEY, CDR2 SVGAGI, per germline. The CDR3 loop spans 14 amino acids. DNA of the CDR3: TGTGCCAGCACGAGAGGGGGACACAACTATGGCTACACCTTC. Amino acids: CASTRGGHNYGYTF.

CDR3: CASSLARELTAFF. Written as DNA, the CDR3 is TGTGCCAGCAGCTTAGCCCGGGAGTTGACAGCTTTCTTT. The chain combines TRBV7-2 with TRBJ1-1; D not certain. This CDR3 comprises 13 residues. Germline CDR1 SGHTA, CDR2 FQGNSA. V shed 0 bases and J shed 10 bases, with 12 bases lying between them.

The J gene is TRBJ2-3, the V gene TRBV29-1; a weak D match, TRBD2 (5 bases). With 4 bases removed from V and 2 bases from J, the gap between germline ends came to 13 bases. This CDR3 is built from 14 residues. CDR1 and CDR2 (germline): SQVTM, ANQGSEA. The CDR3 loop is CSVVGVGDTDTQYF. The CDR3 DNA reads TGCAGCGTTGTCGGGGTTGGAGACACAGATACGCAGTATTTT.

This clone appeared a few times. This chain links TRBV5-1 with TRBJ1-1, with 10 bases matching TRBD1. CDR3 size: 16 residues. Germline CDR1 is SGHRS and CDR2 is YFSETQ. The V and J ends lost 4 bases and 0 bases, in that order; junction bases with no gene match: 6. The CDR3 coding sequence is TGCGCCAGCAGCCTGAGACAGGGGGCGATGAACACTGAAGCTTTCTTT. Translation gives CASSLRQGAMNTEAFF.

In this sample, this clone turned up once. The V and J genes are TRBV2 and TRBJ2-5; the match to TRBD1 covers 12 bases. V dropped 8 bases and J dropped 1; count of bases not matched to a gene: 14. The CDR3 spans 18 residues. CDR1 is SNHLY, CDR2 FYNNEI, per germline. The CDR3 loop is CASLRDRGLGRGQETQYF. The CDR3, as DNA: TGTGCCAGCCTCCGGGACAGGGGGCTCGGCAGGGGCCAAGAGACCCAGTACTTC.

The CDR3 bases are TGTGCCAGCAGCTTAGTTTTCGGCCCCGGGGTGCAACAGCCCCAGCATTTT. Its translation: CASSLVFGPGVQQPQHF. V and J are TRBV7-8 and TRBJ1-5; no definite D call. Germline CDR1 reads SGHVS; CDR2 reads FQNEAQ. The V gene lost 1 base and the J gene lost 7 bases, with 20 bases spanning the gap. This CDR3 comprises 17 residues.

The rearrangement uses TRBV5-1 and TRBJ2-3, with a weak D call TRBD2 (5 bases). The CDR3 covers 13 residues. V dropped 1 base and J dropped 8 bases, with 11 bases sitting between them. Germline loops: CDR1 SGHRS, CDR2 YFSETQ. This CDR3 is CASSLHLRGTQYF. Here the CDR3 DNA reads TGCGCCAGCAGCTTGCACCTTCGGGGTACGCAGTATTTT.

This clone was found a few times. The rearrangement links TRBV7-8 to TRBJ1-6; TRBD1 agrees at 8 bases. CDR3 size: 15 residues. Looked up from germline, CDR1 is SGHVS and CDR2 is FQNEAQ. V trimming: 7 bases; J trimming: 7 bases; junction bases outside the gene matches: 9. Here the CDR3 DNA reads TGTGCCAGCACCTTCCGGGACAGGCCCAATTCACCCCTCCACTTT. Protein: CASTFRDRPNSPLHF. The complete variable domain, with remaining parts taken from reference TRBV7-8 and TRBJ1-6, reads GAGVSQSPRYKVAKRGQDVALRCDPISGHVSLFWYQQALGQGPEFLTYFQNEAQLDKSGLPSDRFFAERPEGSVSTLKIQRTQQEDSAVYLCASTFRDRPNSPLHFGNGTRLTVT.